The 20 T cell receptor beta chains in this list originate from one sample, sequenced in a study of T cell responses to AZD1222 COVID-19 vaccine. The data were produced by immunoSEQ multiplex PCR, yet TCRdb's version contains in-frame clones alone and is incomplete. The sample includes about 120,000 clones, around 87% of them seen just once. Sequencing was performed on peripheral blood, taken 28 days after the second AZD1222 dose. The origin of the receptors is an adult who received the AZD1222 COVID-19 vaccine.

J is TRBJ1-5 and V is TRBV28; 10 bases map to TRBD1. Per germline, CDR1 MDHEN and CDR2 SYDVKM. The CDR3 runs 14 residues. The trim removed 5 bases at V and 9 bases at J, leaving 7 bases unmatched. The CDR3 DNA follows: TGTGCCAGCAGTGGGACAGGGGTAATTTGGCCCCAGCATTTT. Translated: CASSGTGVIWPQHF.

Written as DNA, the CDR3 is TGCAGCGTTGATCAAGGACAGGCGAATGAGTTCTTC. It codes for CSVDQGQANEFF. The chain joins TRBV29-1 to TRBJ2-1, with 7 bases that match TRBD1. Germline-derived CDR1 and CDR2 are SQVTM and ANQGSEA. Trimming at V came to 3 bases and at J to 14 bases, leaving 10 bases not matched to a gene. The CDR3 extends over 12 amino acids.

DNA of the CDR3: TGTGCCTGGAGTGTAAAGACAGTTCAAGAGACCCAGTACTTC. Translation gives CAWSVKTVQETQYF. The chain uses TRBV30 and TRBJ2-5, with D maybe TRBD1 (5 bases). The CDR3 sequence is 14 residues long. Trimming took off 0 bases at V and 2 bases at J, with 10 bases between the two ends. Germline V gene data show CDR1 as GTSNPN and CDR2 as SVGIG (reference sequence). Variable domain in full (rest from reference TRBV30 and TRBJ2-5): SQTIHQWPATLVQPVGSPLSLECTVEGTSNPNLYWYRQAAGRGLQLLFYSVGIGQISSEVPQNLSASRPQDRQFILSSKKLLLSDSGFYLCAWSVKTVQETQYFGPGTRLLVL.

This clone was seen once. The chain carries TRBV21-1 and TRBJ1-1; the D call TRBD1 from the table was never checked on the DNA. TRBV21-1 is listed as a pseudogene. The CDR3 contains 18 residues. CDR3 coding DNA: TGTGCCAGCAGCAAAGAGGAACCGACAGGCAGAGAGAACACTGAAGCTTTCTTT. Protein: CASSKEEPTGRENTEAFF.

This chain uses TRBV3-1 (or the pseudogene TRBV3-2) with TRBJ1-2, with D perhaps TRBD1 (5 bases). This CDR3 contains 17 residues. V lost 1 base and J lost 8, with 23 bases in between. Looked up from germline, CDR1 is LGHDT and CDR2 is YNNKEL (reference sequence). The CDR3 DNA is TGTGCCAGCAGCCAAGTTCTCCCGCGGGGCCCTCAATCCGGCTACACCTTC. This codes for CASSQVLPRGPQSGYTF.

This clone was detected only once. CDR3 in amino acids: CASSLEPNLYNSPLHF. The CDR3 region has the DNA TGTGCCAGCAGCTTAGAACCCAACTTATATAATTCACCCCTCCACTTT. The gene calls are TRBV7-9 and TRBJ1-6; D is ambiguous. With 1 base removed from V and 4 bases from J, the gap between germline ends came to 11 bases. From germline, CDR1 is SEHNR and CDR2 FQNEAQ (reference sequence). CDR3 length: 16 residues.

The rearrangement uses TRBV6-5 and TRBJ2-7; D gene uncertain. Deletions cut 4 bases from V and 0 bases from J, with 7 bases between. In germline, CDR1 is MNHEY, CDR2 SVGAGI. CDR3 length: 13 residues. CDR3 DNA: TGTGCCAGCAGTTTTCCTAGCTCCTACGAGCAGTACTTC. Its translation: CASSFPSSYEQYF.

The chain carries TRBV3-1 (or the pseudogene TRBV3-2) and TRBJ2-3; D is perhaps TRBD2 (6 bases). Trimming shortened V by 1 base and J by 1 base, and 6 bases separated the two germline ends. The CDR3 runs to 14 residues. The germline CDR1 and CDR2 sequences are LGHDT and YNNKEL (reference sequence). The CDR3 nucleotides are TGTGCCAGCAGCCAAGGCGGGGGCACAGATACGCAGTATTTT. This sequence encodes CASSQGGGTDTQYF.

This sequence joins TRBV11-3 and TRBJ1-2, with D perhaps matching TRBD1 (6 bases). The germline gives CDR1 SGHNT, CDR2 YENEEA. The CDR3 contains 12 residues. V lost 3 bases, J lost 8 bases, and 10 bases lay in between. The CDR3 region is CASSLAGEGYTF. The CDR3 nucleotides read TGTGCCAGCAGCTTGGCAGGGGAGGGCTACACCTTC.

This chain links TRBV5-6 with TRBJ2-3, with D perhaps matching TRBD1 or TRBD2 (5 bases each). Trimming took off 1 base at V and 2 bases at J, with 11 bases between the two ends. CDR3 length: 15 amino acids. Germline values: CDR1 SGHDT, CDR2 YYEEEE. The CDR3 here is CASSLPPGTTDTQYF. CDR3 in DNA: TGTGCCAGCAGCTTGCCGCCAGGGACCACAGATACGCAGTATTTT.

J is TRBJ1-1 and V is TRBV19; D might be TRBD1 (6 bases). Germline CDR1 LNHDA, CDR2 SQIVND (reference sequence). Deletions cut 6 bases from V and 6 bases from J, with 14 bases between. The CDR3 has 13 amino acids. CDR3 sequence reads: CASRGGALSEAFF. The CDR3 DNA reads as TGTGCCAGTAGGGGGGGCGCCCTTTCTGAAGCTTTCTTT.

CDR3 amino acids: CASSLRQGRNNEQFF. Here the CDR3 DNA reads TGCGCCAGCAGCTTAAGACAGGGGCGGAACAATGAGCAGTTCTTC. This chain links TRBV5-1 with TRBJ2-1; 8 nucleotides line up with TRBD1. V was pared by 2 bases and J by 5 bases, with 6 bases of the junction left unmatched. This CDR3 has 15 residues. In germline, CDR1 is SGHRS, CDR2 YFSETQ.

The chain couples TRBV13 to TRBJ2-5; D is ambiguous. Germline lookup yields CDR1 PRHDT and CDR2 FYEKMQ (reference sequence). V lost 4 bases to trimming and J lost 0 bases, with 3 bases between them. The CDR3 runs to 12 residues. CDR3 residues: CASSSNQETQYF. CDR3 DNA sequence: TGTGCCAGCAGCTCAAACCAAGAGACCCAGTACTTC.

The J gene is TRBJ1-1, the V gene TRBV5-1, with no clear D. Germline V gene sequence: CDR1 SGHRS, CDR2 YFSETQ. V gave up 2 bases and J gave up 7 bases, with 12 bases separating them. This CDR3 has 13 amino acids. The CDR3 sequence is CASSFEAKSEAFF. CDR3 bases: TGCGCCAGCAGCTTCGAAGCGAAAAGTGAAGCTTTCTTT. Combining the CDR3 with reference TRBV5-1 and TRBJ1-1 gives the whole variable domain KAGVTQTPRYLIKTRGQQVTLSCSPISGHRSVSWYQQTPGQGLQFLFEYFSETQRNKGNFPGRFSGRQFSNSRSEMNVSTLELGDSALYLCASSFEAKSEAFFGQGTRLTVV.

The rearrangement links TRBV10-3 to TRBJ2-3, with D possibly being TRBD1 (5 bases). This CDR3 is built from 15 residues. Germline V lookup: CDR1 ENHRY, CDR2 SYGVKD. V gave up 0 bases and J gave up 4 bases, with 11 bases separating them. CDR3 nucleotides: TGTGCCATCAGTGAGTCGAAACAGGTAGCAGATACGCAGTATTTT. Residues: CAISESKQVADTQYF.

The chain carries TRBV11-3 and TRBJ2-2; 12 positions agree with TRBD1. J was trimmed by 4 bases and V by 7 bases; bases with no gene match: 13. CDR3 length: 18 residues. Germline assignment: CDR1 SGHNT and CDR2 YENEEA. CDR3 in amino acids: CASTRRGQGARSTGELFF. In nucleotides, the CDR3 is TGTGCCAGCACCCGTCGGGGACAGGGGGCGCGTAGCACCGGGGAGCTGTTTTTT.

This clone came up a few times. CDR3 region: CASSGDTYGYTF. CDR3 DNA sequence: TGTGCCAGCAGTGGGGACACCTATGGCTACACCTTC. This sequence joins TRBV2 and TRBJ1-2, with TRBD1 as a possible D gene (6 bases). V lost 4 bases and J lost 4, with 7 bases in between. Germline values: CDR1 SNHLY, CDR2 FYNNEI. CDR3 length equals 12 residues.

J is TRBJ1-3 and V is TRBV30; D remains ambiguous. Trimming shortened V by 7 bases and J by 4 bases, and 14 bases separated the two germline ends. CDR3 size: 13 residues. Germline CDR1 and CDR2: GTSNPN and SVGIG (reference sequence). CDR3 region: CASDRGRGNTIYF. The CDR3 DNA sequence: TGTGCCTCCGACCGGGGTCGGGGAAACACCATATATTTT.

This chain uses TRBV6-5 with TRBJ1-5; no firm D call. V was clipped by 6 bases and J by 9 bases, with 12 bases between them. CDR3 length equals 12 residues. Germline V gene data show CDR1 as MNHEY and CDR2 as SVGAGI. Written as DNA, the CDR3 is TGTGCCAGCAGCCAGCTCCTGGGGCCCCAGCATTTT. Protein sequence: CASSQLLGPQHF.

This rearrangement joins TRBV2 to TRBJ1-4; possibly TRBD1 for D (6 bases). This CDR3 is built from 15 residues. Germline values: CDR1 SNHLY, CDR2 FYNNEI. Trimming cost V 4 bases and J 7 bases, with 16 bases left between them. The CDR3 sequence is CASSATGTMGEKLFF. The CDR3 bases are TGTGCCAGCAGTGCTACAGGGACGATGGGTGAAAAACTGTTTTTT.